A single sample gave rise to the 19 T cell receptor beta chains below, sequenced in a study of cytomegalovirus exposure and HLA in healthy donors. The PCR used 60 Vbeta and 13 Jbeta primers. Profiling relied on immunoSEQ multiplex PCR, and the TCRdb table lists in-frame clones only, not all of them. The table has 200,000 to 250,000 clones, about 85% seen once. Sequenced input: PBMCs. Receptors originate from a girl aged 2 to 10 in good health and CMV-seronegative.

J is TRBJ2-5 and V is TRBV29-1, with 16 bases aligning to TRBD2. TRBJ2-7 matches the DNA end more closely, so the J call is doubtful. Germline CDR1 is SQVTM and CDR2 is ANQGSEA. This CDR3 is built from 17 residues. The CDR3 DNA reads TGCAGCGTTAGACAGGGGGGACTAGCGGGAGGGTTCTACGAGCAGTACTTC. It translates to CSVRQGGLAGGFYEQYF.

V and J are TRBV6-5 and TRBJ1-2; TRBD1 agrees at 7 bases. Losses at the gene ends were 5 bases for V and 6 bases for J; bases not matched to a gene: 12. This CDR3 is built from 15 residues. From germline, CDR1 is MNHEY and CDR2 SVGAGI. This CDR3 is CASSGPTTGLDGYTF. In nucleotides, the CDR3 is TGTGCCAGCAGTGGCCCTACGACAGGGCTCGATGGCTACACCTTC.

This clone showed up just a few times. The chain links TRBV7-9 to TRBJ2-7, with TRBD1 matching 11 bases. The CDR3 runs to 15 residues. The V gene end was trimmed by 5 bases and the J gene end by 7 bases; junction bases not matched to a gene: 10. CDR1 is SEHNR, CDR2 FQNEAQ, per germline (reference sequence). The CDR3 DNA sequence: TGTGCCAGCAGCATAACCGGGACAGGGGGAGGGGAGCAGTACTTC. Its protein product is CASSITGTGGGEQYF.

The chain has TRBV5-4 and TRBJ2-7; possibly TRBD2 for D (6 bases). The CDR3 runs to 15 residues. Germline assignment: CDR1 SGHNT and CDR2 YYREEE (reference sequence). The ends were cut back, 0 bases at V and 0 bases at J, with 10 bases in the middle. CDR3 DNA sequence: TGTGCCAGCAGCTTGGAGGCGGGGTCCTCCTACGAGCAGTACTTC. Encoded protein: CASSLEAGSSYEQYF.

The chain employs TRBV5-1 and TRBJ1-2; D possibly corresponds to TRBD1 (5 bases). This CDR3 has 14 amino acids. Per germline, CDR1 SGHRS and CDR2 YFSETQ. Trimming pared 0 bases from V and 4 bases from J, leaving 10 bases between. CDR3 coding DNA: TGCGCCAGCAGCTTGGAGACAGCATTCTATGGCTACACCTTC. Its translation: CASSLETAFYGYTF. Supplemented by reference TRBV5-1 and TRBJ1-2, the full variable domain reads KAGVTQTPRYLIKTRGQQVTLSCSPISGHRSVSWYQQTPGQGLQFLFEYFSETQRNKGNFPGRFSGRQFSNSRSEMNVSTLELGDSALYLCASSLETAFYGYTFGSGTRLTVV.

The sample holds one count of this clone. J is TRBJ1-2 and V is TRBV10-2, with D perhaps matching TRBD1 (6 bases). Germline V gene data show CDR1 as WSHSY and CDR2 as SAAADI. The CDR3 runs 14 residues. V was cut by 5 bases and J by 2 bases, with 12 bases left in between. CDR3 coding DNA: TGCGCCAGCAGTTCCGGCAGGGGCAACTATGGCTACACCTTC. This encodes CASSSGRGNYGYTF.

The rearrangement links TRBV19 to TRBJ1-2; D might be TRBD1 (6 bases). V was cut by 3 bases and J by 2 bases, with 13 bases left in between. The CDR3 loop spans 15 amino acids. The germline CDR1 and CDR2 sequences are LNHDA and SQIVND (reference sequence). CDR3 protein: CASSIPTGTNYGYTF. CDR3 in DNA: TGTGCCAGTAGTATCCCCACAGGGACGAACTATGGCTACACCTTC.

This clone has a single count. V and J are TRBV29-1 and TRBJ1-2; D is uncertain. The germline V and J ends were trimmed by 6 bases and 0 bases, with 14 bases remaining between them. This CDR3 region has 14 residues. The germline V gene encodes CDR1 SQVTM and CDR2 ANQGSEA. The CDR3 DNA sequence: TGCAGCGTCGGTACGGGGTCCCCTAACTATGGCTACACCTTC. Translation: CSVGTGSPNYGYTF.

In the case of this clone: The same CDR3 arises from other DNA sequences in this sample as well. The rearrangement uses TRBV6-7 and TRBJ2-7; 7 bases align to TRBD2. TRBV6-7 is classed as an ORF, of uncertain function. V lost 6 bases, J lost 4 bases, and 6 bases stayed unmatched. The CDR3 runs 13 residues. The CDR3 loop is CASSSLAEYEQYF. The DNA of the CDR3 is TGTGCCAGCAGCTCCCTAGCGGAATACGAGCAGTACTTC.

This chain uses TRBV2 with TRBJ2-3, with D tentatively TRBD2 (8 bases). V lost 5 bases, J lost 3 bases, and 18 bases lay in between. Per the germline V gene, CDR1 is SNHLY and CDR2 is FYNNEI. The CDR3 is 16 amino acids. In DNA form, the CDR3 reads TGTGCCAGCAGTATTACAGGGGCGGGAGGTACAGATACGCAGTATTTT. Translating it yields CASSITGAGGTDTQYF.

The chain links TRBV5-1 to TRBJ2-7; weak D call: TRBD2 (6 bases). The CDR3 covers 14 residues. CDR1 is SGHRS and CDR2 is YFSETQ in the germline V gene. Trimming pared 3 bases from V and 3 bases from J, leaving 13 bases between. The CDR3 DNA reads as TGCGCCAGCAGCTCCGAGGGGCGGGGCTACGAGCAGTACTTC. This translates into CASSSEGRGYEQYF.

This chain uses TRBV10-3 with TRBJ1-1, with D perhaps matching TRBD1 (5 bases). This CDR3 region has 16 residues. CDR1 is ENHRY and CDR2 is SYGVKD in the germline V gene. The V gene lost 2 bases and the J gene lost 0 bases, with 13 bases spanning the gap. The CDR3 coding sequence is TGTGCCATCAGTGAGGGGGGGGGAGTCTTGAACACTGAAGCTTTCTTT. It translates to CAISEGGGVLNTEAFF.

The chain couples TRBV10-3 to TRBJ2-1; 8 nucleotides line up with TRBD2. CDR3 length: 14 amino acids. The germline gives CDR1 ENHRY, CDR2 SYGVKD. V shed 4 bases and J 8 bases; nucleotides not matched to a gene: 7. The CDR3 sequence is CAISVPSGPYEQFF. The CDR3 region has the DNA TGTGCCATCAGTGTTCCTAGCGGGCCATATGAGCAGTTCTTC.

This clone was seen just once. Within the sample, other DNA sequences also encode this same CDR3. The rearrangement links TRBV6-5 to TRBJ2-7; 12 bases are shared with TRBD2. The ends lost 5 bases at V and 4 bases at J; junction bases unmatched: 3. CDR3 length equals 14 residues. CDR1 MNHEY and CDR2 SVGAGI come from the germline V gene. The CDR3 reads CASSRLAGAYEQYF. The CDR3 region has the DNA TGTGCCAGCAGTAGACTAGCGGGGGCTTACGAGCAGTACTTC.

The chain carries TRBV11-2 and TRBJ2-7; D is perhaps TRBD1 (5 bases). The germline V gene encodes CDR1 SGHAT and CDR2 FQNNGV. V dropped 0 bases and J dropped 6 bases, with 18 bases sitting between them. The CDR3 length is 16 residues. The CDR3 is CASSLDRAGFTLEQYF. The CDR3 DNA sequence: TGTGCCAGCAGCTTAGATCGGGCAGGGTTCACGCTCGAGCAGTACTTC.

This clone was observed a handful of times. The rearrangement joins TRBV7-9 to TRBJ2-3, with TRBD2 matching 7 bases. There are 15 residues in the CDR3. Germline CDR1 is SEHNR and CDR2 is FQNEAQ (reference sequence). With V trimmed by 4 bases and J by 4 bases, 8 bases remained unmatched. CDR3 DNA: TGTGCCAGCAGCTCTACTAGCGTAAGGGCAGATACGCAGTATTTT. It codes for CASSSTSVRADTQYF.

The chain recombines TRBV27 with TRBJ1-5, with unresolved D. Trimming left V 1 base short and J 4 bases short, with 8 bases between. CDR1 is MNHEY and CDR2 is SMNVEV in the germline V gene (reference sequence). CDR3 length: 14 residues. The CDR3 loop is CASSLLSGNQPQHF. For the CDR3, the DNA is TGTGCCAGCAGTTTATTGTCAGGAAATCAGCCCCAGCATTTT.

The genes are TRBV10-3 and TRBJ2-1; 7 bases map to TRBD1. The CDR3 extends over 17 amino acids. The V gene end was trimmed by 0 bases and the J gene end by 0 bases; junction bases not matched to a gene: 5. CDR1 and CDR2 from the germline V gene are ENHRY and SYGVKD. In DNA, the CDR3 is TGTGCCATCAGTGAGTCGCAGGGGACAGCCTCCTACAATGAGCAGTTCTTC. Encoded protein: CAISESQGTASYNEQFF.

The rearrangement links TRBV13 to TRBJ1-1; maybe TRBD1 (6 bases). This CDR3 contains 14 residues. In germline, CDR1 is PRHDT, CDR2 FYEKMQ (reference sequence). V lost 5 bases and J lost 7, with 17 bases in between. The CDR3 protein is CASSPRGGLGEAFF. In nucleotides, the CDR3 is TGTGCCAGCAGCCCTCGAGGGGGTTTGGGTGAAGCTTTCTTT.